Reported below is one T cell receptor (beta chain). Its antigen is currently unknown. The record originates from a study of PD-1 blockade in classical Hodgkin lymphoma. Study results and caveats: Exclusion removed patients who began nivolumab under 1 year after ASCT. Although disease activity or prior therapy may be involved, causes of the repertoire differences remain undefined. Before treatment, complete responders showed about the same diversity as newly diagnosed patients. A significant rise in TCR diversity was seen by C4D1 for CD4+ cells but not for CD8+ cells.

Here immunoSEQ multiplex PCR was the method, and the copy in TCRdb shows in-frame clones only, minus some. The table has tens of thousands of clones, 87% seen once; the top ten hold less than 9%. As to time point: cycle 4 day 1 (C4D1), after more than five weeks of nivolumab. Every patient had relapsed following autologous stem cell transplantation, and cohorts differed in brentuximab vedotin exposure. The source of this sequence is a human donor with classical Hodgkin lymphoma. The sample here was peripheral blood mononuclear cells (PBMCs), taken before the fourth cycle of nivolumab.

For the CDR3, the DNA is TGTGCCAGCAGCTTAGTACTAGCCCTGAGAGAGACCCAGTACTTC. Translating it yields CASSLVLALRETQYF. V gene TRBV7-9 combines with J gene TRBJ2-5; D may be TRBD2 (6 bases). This CDR3 is 15 amino acids long. Deletions cut 1 base from V and 4 bases from J, with 13 bases between. Germline lookup yields CDR1 SEHNR and CDR2 FQNEAQ (reference sequence).